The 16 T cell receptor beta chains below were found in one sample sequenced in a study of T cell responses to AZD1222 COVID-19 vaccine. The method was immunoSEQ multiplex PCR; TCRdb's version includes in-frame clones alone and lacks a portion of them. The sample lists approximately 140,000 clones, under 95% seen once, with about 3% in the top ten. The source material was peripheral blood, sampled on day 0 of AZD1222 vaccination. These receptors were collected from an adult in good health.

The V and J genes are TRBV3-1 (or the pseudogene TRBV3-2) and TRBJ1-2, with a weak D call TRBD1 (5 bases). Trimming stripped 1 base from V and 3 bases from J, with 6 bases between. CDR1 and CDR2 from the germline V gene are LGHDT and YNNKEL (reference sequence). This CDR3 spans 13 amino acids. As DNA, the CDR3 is TGTGCCAGCAGCCAAGGGGGGTACTATGGCTACACCTTC. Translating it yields CASSQGGYYGYTF.

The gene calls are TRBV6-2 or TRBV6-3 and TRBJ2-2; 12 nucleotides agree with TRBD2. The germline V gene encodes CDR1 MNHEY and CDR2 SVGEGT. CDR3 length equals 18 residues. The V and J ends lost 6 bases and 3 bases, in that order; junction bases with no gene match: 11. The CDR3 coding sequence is TGTGCCAGCAGCCGGAGACTAGCGGGGGACCCCTACACCGGGGAGCTGTTTTTT. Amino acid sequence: CASSRRLAGDPYTGELFF.

The CDR3 DNA sequence: TGTGCCAGCAGCGCCCGGGACCACGGGGAGACCCAGTACTTC. It specifies CASSARDHGETQYF. The chain employs TRBV7-8 and TRBJ2-5; D is tentatively TRBD1 or TRBD2 (5 bases each). The germline gives CDR1 SGHVS, CDR2 FQNEAQ. The CDR3 contains 14 residues. Trimming stripped 5 bases from V and 5 bases from J, with 15 bases between.

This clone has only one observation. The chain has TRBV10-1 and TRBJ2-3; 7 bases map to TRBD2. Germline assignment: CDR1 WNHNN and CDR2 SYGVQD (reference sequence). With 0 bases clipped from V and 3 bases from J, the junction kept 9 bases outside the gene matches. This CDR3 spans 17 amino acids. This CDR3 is CASSESGERGPTDTQYF. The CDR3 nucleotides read TGCGCCAGCAGTGAGTCGGGAGAGCGGGGACCGACAGATACGCAGTATTTT.

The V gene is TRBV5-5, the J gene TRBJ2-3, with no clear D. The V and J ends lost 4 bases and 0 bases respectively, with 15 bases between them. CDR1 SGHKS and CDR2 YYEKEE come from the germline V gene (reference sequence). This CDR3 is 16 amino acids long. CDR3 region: CASSPGPGVSTDTQYF. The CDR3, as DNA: TGTGCCAGCAGCCCTGGCCCCGGCGTTAGCACAGATACGCAGTATTTT.

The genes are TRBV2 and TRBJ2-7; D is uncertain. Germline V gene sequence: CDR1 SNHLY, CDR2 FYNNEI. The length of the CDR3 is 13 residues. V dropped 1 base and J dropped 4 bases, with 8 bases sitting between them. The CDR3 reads CASSEGSGYEQYF. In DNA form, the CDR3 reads TGTGCCAGCAGTGAAGGGTCCGGGTACGAGCAGTACTTC.

The CDR3 nucleotides are TGTGCCACCAGTGCTGGGACACGTGGCTACACCTTC. Its protein is CATSAGTRGYTF. The V call is TRBV24-1, the J call TRBJ1-2, with a weak D call TRBD1 (6 bases). The CDR3 covers 12 residues. The ends were cut back, 5 bases at V and 7 bases at J, with 10 bases in the middle. Germline assignment: CDR1 KGHDR and CDR2 SFDVKD.

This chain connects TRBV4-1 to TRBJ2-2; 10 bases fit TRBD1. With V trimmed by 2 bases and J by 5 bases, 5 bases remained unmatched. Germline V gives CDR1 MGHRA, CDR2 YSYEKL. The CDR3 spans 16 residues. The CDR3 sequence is CASSQYGTGETGELFF. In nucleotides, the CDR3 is TGCGCCAGCAGCCAATACGGGACAGGGGAGACCGGGGAGCTGTTTTTT.

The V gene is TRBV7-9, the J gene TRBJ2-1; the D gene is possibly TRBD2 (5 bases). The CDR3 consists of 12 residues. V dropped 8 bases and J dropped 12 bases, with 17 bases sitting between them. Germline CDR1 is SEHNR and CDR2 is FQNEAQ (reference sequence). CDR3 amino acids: CASGVGPGWQFF. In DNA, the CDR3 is TGTGCCAGCGGGGTGGGCCCGGGGTGGCAGTTCTTC.

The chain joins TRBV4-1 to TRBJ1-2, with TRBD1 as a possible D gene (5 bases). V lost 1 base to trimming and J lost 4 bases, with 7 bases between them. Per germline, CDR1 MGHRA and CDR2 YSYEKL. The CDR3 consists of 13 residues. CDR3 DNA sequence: TGCGCCAGCAGCCAAGCGGGGGTCTATGGCTACACCTTC. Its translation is CASSQAGVYGYTF.

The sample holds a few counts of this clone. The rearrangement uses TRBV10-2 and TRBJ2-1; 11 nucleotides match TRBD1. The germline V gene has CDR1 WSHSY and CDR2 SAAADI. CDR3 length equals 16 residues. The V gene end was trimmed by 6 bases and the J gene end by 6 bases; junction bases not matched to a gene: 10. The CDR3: CASRGTGTGGINEQFF. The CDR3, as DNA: TGCGCCAGCAGAGGAACCGGGACAGGGGGGATCAATGAGCAGTTCTTC.

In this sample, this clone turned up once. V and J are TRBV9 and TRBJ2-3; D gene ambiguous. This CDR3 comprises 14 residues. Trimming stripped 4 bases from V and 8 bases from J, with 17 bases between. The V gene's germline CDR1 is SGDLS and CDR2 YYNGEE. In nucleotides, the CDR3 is TGTGCCAGCAGCTCCGTCCCTCAAGCCGGTACGCAGTATTTT. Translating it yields CASSSVPQAGTQYF.

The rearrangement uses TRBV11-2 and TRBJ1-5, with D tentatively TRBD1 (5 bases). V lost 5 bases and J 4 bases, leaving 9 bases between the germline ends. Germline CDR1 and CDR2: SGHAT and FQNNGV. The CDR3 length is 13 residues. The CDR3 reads CASSQTGNQPQHF. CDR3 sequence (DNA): TGTGCCAGCAGCCAAACAGGAAATCAGCCCCAGCATTTT.

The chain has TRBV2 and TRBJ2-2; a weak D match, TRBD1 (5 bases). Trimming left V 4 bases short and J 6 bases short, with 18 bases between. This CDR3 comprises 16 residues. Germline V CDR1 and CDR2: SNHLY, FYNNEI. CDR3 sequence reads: CASSVGRGFWAGELFF. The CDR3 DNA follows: TGTGCCAGCAGTGTCGGTAGGGGTTTTTGGGCCGGGGAGCTGTTTTTT.

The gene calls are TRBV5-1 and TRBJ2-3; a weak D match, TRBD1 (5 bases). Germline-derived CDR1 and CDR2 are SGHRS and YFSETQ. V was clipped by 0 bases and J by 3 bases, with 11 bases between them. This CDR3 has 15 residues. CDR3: CASSLGQGGTDTQYF. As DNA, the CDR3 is TGCGCCAGCAGCTTGGGGCAGGGCGGTACAGATACGCAGTATTTT.

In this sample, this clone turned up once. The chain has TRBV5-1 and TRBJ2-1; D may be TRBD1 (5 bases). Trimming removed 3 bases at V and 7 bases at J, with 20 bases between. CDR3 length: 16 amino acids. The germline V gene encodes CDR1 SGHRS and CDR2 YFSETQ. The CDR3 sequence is CASSSQGSQGLNEQFF. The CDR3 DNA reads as TGCGCCAGCAGCTCGCAGGGCTCTCAGGGATTAAATGAGCAGTTCTTC.